This T cell receptor (beta chain) was profiled in a study of T cell changes during pregnancy in multiple sclerosis (dated by TCRdb to between 2017 and 2020). Regarding the research as a whole: In women with multiple sclerosis, the researchers looked at how the T cell repertoire shifted as pregnancy progressed.

Libraries were built with the immunoSEQ multiplex PCR assay. The source is immuneACCESS, and TCRdb retained only in-frame sequences with V and J called. Part of the clones is not carried over; for the studies checked, unresolved V genes explain less than half of this, and the remainder is unexplained. The sample data list tens of thousands of clones, and about 93% of these were observed just once. The ten top clones hold roughly 0.66% of the sample. The CDR1 and CDR2 encoded by the germline V gene are MNHEY and SVGAGI. The CDR3 contains 15 residues, cysteine and phenylalanine counted. The sequence is cut down to CDR3 DNA, 45 bases in frame from base 1. Trimming accounts for 2 bases at V and 3 bases at J, while the number of junction bases matched to no gene is 4. Note on this clone: There is no known antigen for this receptor. There are no base qualities to consult, and no much larger clone falls within one base.

The clonotype was recovered from a female donor in good health, enrolled as a control in a pregnancy study. Sequenced here: CD4+ T cells from peripheral blood mononuclear cells, sampled after pregnancy. The chain was built from TRBV6-5 and TRBJ2-1; 7 bases in between match TRBD2. The CDR3 loop reads CASSYGLAVYNEQFF. The DNA sequence follows: TGTGCCAGCAGTTACGGCCTAGCGGTCTACAATGAGCAGTTCTTC.